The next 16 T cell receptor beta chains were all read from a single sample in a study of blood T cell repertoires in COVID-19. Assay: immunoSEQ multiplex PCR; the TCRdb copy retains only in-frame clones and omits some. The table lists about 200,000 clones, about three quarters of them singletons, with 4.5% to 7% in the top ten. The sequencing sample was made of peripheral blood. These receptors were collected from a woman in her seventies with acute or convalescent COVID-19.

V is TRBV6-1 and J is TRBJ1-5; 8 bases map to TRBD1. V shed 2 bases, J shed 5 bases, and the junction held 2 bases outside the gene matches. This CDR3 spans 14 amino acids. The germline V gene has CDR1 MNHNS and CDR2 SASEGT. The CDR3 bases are TGTGCCAGCAGTGAACAGGGGGCTGATCAGCCCCAGCATTTT. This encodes CASSEQGADQPQHF.

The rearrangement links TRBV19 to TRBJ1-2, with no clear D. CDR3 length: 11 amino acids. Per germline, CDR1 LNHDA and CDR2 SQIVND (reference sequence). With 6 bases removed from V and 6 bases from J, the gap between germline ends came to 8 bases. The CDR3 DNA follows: TGTGCCAGTAGACAGTTTGATGGCTACACCTTC. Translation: CASRQFDGYTF.

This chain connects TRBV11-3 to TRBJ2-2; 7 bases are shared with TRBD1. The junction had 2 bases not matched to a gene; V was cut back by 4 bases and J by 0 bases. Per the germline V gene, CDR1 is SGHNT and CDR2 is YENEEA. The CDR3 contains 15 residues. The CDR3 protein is CASSSGGTNTGELFF. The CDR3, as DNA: TGTGCCAGCAGCTCAGGGGGAACGAACACCGGGGAGCTGTTTTTT. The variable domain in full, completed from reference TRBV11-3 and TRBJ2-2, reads EAGVVQSPRYKIIEKKQPVAFWCNPISGHNTLYWYLQNLGQGPELLIRYENEEAVDDSQLPKDRFSAERLKGVDSTLKIQPAELGDSAVYLCASSSGGTNTGELFFGEGSRLTVL.

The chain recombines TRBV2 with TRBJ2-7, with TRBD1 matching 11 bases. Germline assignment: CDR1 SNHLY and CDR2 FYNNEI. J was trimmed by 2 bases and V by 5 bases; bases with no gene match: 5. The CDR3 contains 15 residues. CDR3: CASSKPGQGAYEQYF. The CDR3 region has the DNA TGTGCCAGCAGTAAACCGGGACAGGGGGCCTACGAGCAGTACTTC.

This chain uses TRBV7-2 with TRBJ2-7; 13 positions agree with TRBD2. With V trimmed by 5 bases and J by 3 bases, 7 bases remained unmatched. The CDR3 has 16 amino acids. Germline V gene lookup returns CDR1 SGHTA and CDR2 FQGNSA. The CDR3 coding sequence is TGTGCCAGCAGCGCCGGGACTAGCGGGACCGTCTACGAGCAGTACTTC. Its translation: CASSAGTSGTVYEQYF.

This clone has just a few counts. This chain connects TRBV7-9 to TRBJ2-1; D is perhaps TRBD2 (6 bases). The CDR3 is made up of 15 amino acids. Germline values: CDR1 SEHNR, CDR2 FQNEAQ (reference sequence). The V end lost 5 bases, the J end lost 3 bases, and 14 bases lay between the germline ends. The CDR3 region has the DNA TGTGCCAGCAGCACCGTTGCTAGCGACTACAATGAGCAGTTCTTC. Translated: CASSTVASDYNEQFF.

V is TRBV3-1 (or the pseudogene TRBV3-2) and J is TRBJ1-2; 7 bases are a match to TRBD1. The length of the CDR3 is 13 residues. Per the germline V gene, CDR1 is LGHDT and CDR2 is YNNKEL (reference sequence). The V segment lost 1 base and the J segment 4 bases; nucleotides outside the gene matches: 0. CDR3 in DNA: TGTGCCAGCAGCCAAGCAGGGGGCTATGGCTACACCTTC. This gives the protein CASSQAGGYGYTF.

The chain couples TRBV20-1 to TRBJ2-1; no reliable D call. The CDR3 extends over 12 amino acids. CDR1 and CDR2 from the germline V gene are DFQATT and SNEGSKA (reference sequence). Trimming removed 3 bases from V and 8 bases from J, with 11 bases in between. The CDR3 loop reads CSASFASDEQFF. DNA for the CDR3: TGCAGTGCTAGTTTCGCGAGCGATGAGCAGTTCTTC.

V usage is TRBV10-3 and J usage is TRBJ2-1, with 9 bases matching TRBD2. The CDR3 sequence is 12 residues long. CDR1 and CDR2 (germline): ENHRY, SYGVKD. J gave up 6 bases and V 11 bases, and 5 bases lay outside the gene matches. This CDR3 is CAVSTSGNEQFF. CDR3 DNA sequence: TGTGCCGTTTCGACTAGCGGCAATGAGCAGTTCTTC.

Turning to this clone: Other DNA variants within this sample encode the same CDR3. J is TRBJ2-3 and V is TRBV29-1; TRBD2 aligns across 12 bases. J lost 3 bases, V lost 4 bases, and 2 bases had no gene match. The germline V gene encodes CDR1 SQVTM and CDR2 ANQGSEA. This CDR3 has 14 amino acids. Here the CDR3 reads CSVALAGGTDTQYF. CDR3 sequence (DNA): TGCAGCGTTGCTCTAGCGGGAGGGACAGATACGCAGTATTTT.

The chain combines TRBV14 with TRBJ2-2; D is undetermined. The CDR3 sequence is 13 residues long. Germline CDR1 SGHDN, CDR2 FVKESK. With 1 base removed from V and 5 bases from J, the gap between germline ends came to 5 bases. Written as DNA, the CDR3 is TGTGCCAGCAGCCAAGTAGTAACCGGGGAGCTGTTTTTT. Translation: CASSQVVTGELFF. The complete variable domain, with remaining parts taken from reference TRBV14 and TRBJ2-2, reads EAGVTQFPSHSVIEKGQTVTLRCDPISGHDNLYWYRRVMGKEIKFLLHFVKESKQDESGMPNNRFLAERTGGTYSTLKVQPAELEDSGVYFCASSQVVTGELFFGEGSRLTVL.

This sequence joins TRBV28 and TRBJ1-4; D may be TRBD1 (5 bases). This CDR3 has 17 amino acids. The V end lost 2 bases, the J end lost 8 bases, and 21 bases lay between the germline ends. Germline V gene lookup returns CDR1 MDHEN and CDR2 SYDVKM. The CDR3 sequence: CASSLIHPGRRGEKLFF. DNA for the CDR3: TGTGCCAGCAGTTTAATTCACCCGGGACGGAGGGGAGAAAAACTGTTTTTT.

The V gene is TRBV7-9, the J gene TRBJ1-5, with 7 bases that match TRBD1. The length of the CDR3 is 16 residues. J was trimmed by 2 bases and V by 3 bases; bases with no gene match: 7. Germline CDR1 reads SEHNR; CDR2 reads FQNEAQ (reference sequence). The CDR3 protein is CASSLGGQLGNQPQHF. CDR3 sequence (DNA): TGTGCCAGCAGCTTGGGGGGACAGCTTGGCAATCAGCCCCAGCATTTT.

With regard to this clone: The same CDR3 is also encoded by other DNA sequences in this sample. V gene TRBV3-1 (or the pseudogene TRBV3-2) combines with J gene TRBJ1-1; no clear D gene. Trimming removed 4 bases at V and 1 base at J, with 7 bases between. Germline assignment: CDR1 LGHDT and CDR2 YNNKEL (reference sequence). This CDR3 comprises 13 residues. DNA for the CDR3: TGTGCCAGCAGCCGTTCCGGGAACACTGAAGCTTTCTTT. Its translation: CASSRSGNTEAFF.

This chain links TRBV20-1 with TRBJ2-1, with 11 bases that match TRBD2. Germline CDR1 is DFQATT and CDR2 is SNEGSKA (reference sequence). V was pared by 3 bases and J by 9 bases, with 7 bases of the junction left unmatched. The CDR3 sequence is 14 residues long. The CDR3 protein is CSASRLAGLAEQFF. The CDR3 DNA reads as TGCAGTGCTAGTAGACTAGCGGGATTGGCTGAGCAGTTCTTC.

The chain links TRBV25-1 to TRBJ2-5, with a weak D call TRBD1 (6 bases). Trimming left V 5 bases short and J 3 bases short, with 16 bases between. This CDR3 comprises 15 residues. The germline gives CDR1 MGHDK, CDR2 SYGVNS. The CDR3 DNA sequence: TGTGCCAGCAGTTCTTACCCCGACAGGAAAGAGACCCAGTACTTC. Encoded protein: CASSSYPDRKETQYF.